This T cell receptor (beta chain) is from a study of blood T cell repertoires in COVID-19. Study at large: Sites in the United States, Italy and Spain provided acute and convalescent COVID-19 samples. PBMCs, B-cell-depleted T cells, or T cells provided the cDNA or gDNA that made up the material.

In the original analysis: Reference gene primer amplification yielded estimated nucleated cell counts. This table comes from immunoSEQ multiplex PCR, and its TCRdb copy is limited to in-frame clones, with some not included. V and J calls and clone size follow that table, whereas D and trimming were derived from the DNA. This sample has 57,000 or so clones; 70% to 85% occur once, and the top ten carry roughly 20%. The V and J ends lost 0 bases and 8 bases, in that order; junction bases with no gene match: 4. Germline-derived CDR1 and CDR2 are SGDLS and YYNGEE. The CDR3 covers 13 residues. Sequences were obtained from peripheral blood. The chain has TRBV9 and TRBJ1-1; 7 nucleotides align to TRBD1. The receptor comes from an elderly woman with active or convalescent COVID-19. The CDR3 nucleotides are TGTGCCAGCAGCGTAGTAACACAGGGGGAAGCTTTCTTT. It translates to CASSVVTQGEAFF. Supplemented by reference TRBV9 and TRBJ1-1, the full variable domain reads DSGVTQTPKHLITATGQRVTLRCSPRSGDLSVYWYQQSLDQGLQFLIQYYNGEERAKGNILERFSAQQFPDLHSELNLSSLELGDSALYFCASSVVTQGEAFFGQGTRLTVV.